This T cell receptor beta chain emerged from a study of blood T cell repertoires in COVID-19. The CDR3 spans 15 residues. Germline loops: CDR1 SGHDN, CDR2 FVKESK. V lost 1 base to trimming and J lost 8 bases; unmatched junction nucleotides: 6. TCRdb's table, derived via immunoSEQ multiplex PCR, lists solely in-frame clones and lacks some. The sample has more than 200,000 clones; about 87% are singletons. Participants spanned ages about 18 to 90 years and resided in roughly 26 US areas. Participants' own reports of clinical history determined their cohort assignment. The receptor's source is a woman between 45 and 60 years old who had recovered from COVID-19. The rearrangement uses TRBV14 and TRBJ1-4, with 8 bases identical to TRBD1. Sequenced sample: PBMCs or T cells enriched from blood (not recorded which). Here the CDR3 DNA reads TGTGCCAGCAGCCAAGTTGACAGGGGTAAAGAAAAACTGTTTTTT. Translated: CASSQVDRGKEKLFF.